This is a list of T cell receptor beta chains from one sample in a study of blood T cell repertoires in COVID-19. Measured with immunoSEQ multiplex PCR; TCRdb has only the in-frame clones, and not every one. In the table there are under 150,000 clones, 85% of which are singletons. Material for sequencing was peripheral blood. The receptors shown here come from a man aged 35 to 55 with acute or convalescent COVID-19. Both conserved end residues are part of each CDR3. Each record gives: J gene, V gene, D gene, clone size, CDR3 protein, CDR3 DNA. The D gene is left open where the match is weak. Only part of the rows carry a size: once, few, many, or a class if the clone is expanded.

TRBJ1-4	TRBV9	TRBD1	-	CASSMDRGRDEKLFF	TGTGCCAGCAGCATGGACAGGGGGCGGGATGAAAAACTGTTTTTT
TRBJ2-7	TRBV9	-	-	CASSVAGDTGYEQYF	TGTGCCAGCAGCGTAGCAGGGGACACGGGATACGAGCAGTACTTC
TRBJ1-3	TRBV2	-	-	CASSGQRSGNTIYF	TGTGCCAGCAGTGGACAGCGCTCTGGAAACACCATATATTTT
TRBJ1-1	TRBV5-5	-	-	CASSLMGRGNTEAFF	TGTGCCAGCAGCTTGATGGGCAGGGGGAACACTGAAGCTTTCTTT
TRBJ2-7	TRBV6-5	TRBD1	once	CASRKGAGSYEQYF	TGTGCCAGCAGGAAGGGGGCGGGTTCCTACGAGCAGTACTTC
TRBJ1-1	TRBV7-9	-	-	CASLLGGSLPEAFF	TGTGCCAGCCTCCTCGGGGGTTCGCTGCCTGAAGCTTTCTTT
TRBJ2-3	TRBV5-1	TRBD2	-	CASSGTSGSFTDTQYF	TGCGCCAGCAGCGGAACTAGCGGGTCCTTCACAGATACGCAGTATTTT
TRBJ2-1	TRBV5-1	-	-	CASSLGAGSSSYNEQFF	TGCGCCAGCAGCTTGGGGGCAGGTTCGAGCTCCTACAATGAGCAGTTCTTC
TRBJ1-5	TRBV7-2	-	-	CASSSIGVTDQPQHF	TGTGCCAGCAGCTCGATAGGGGTAACGGATCAGCCCCAGCATTTT
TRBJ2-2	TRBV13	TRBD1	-	CASRTWTGGGPGELFF	TGTGCCAGCAGGACGTGGACAGGGGGAGGCCCCGGGGAGCTGTTTTTT
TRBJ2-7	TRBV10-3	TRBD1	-	CAISGQGSYEQYF	TGTGCCATCAGTGGACAGGGAAGCTACGAGCAGTACTTC
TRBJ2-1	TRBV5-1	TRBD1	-	CASGQGASYNEQFF	TGCGCCAGCGGACAGGGGGCATCCTACAATGAGCAGTTCTTC
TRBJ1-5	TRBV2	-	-	CASSGRDNTFQPQHF	TGTGCCAGCAGTGGCCGGGACAACACCTTTCAGCCCCAGCATTTT
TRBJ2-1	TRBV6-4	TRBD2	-	CASSGTSGGANEQFF	TGTGCCAGCAGTGGGACTAGCGGGGGGGCCAATGAGCAGTTCTTC
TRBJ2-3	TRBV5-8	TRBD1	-	CASSLGGTGGTDTQYF	TGTGCCAGCAGCTTGGGGGGGACAGGGGGCACAGATACGCAGTATTTT
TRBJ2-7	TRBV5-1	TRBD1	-	CASSLAATGVYEQYF	TGCGCCAGCAGCTTGGCGGCGACAGGGGTCTACGAGCAGTACTTC
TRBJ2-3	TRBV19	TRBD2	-	CASSPDHGGAGDTQYF	TGTGCCAGTAGTCCTGATCACGGGGGGGCCGGAGATACGCAGTATTTT
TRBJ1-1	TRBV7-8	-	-	CASSLTLNTEAFF	TGTGCCAGCAGCTTGACACTTAACACTGAAGCTTTCTTT
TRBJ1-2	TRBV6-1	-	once	CASSEWKTGTF	TGTGCCAGCAGTGAATGGAAGACGGGAACCTTC
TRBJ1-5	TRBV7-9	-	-	CASSRSGLYQPQHF	TGTGCCAGCAGCAGATCGGGTCTTTATCAGCCCCAGCATTTT
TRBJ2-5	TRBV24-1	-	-	CATSARGGASETQYF	TGTGCCACCAGTGCCCGGGGCGGGGCTAGCGAGACCCAGTACTTC
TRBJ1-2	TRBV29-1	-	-	CSAGEGLNYGYTF	TGCAGCGCAGGGGAGGGCCTTAACTATGGCTACACCTTC
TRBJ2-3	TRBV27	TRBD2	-	CASSLSPTQPGLAGFTDTQYF	TGTGCCAGCAGTTTATCTCCCACTCAACCGGGACTAGCGGGGTTCACAGATACGCAGTATTTT
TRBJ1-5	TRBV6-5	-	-	CASTQGNNQPQHF	TGTGCCAGCACCCAGGGGAACAATCAGCCCCAGCATTTT
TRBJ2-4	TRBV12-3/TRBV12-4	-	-	CASSLGGGYIQYF	TGTGCCAGCAGTTTGGGGGGTGGGTACATTCAGTACTTC
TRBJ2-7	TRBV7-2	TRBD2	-	CASSFGGSTYEQYF	TGTGCCAGCAGCTTCGGGGGGAGCACCTACGAGCAGTACTTC
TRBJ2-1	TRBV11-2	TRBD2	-	CASSFSSGGYNEQFF	TGTGCCAGCAGCTTTTCTAGCGGGGGTTACAATGAGCAGTTCTTC
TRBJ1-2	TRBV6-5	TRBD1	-	CASSSRDRGIGGYTF	TGTGCCAGCAGTTCCAGGGACAGGGGTATTGGAGGCTACACCTTC
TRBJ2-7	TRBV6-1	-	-	CASSEARQAPYEQYF	TGTGCCAGCAGTGAAGCGAGACAGGCCCCCTACGAGCAGTACTTC
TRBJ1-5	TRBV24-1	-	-	CATIGRRGRNFQPQHF	TGTGCCACCATCGGGCGTCGGGGAAGAAACTTTCAGCCCCAGCATTTT
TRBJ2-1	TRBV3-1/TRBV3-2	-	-	CASSQGPTAFF	TGTGCCAGCAGCCAGGGGCCTACGGCGTTCTTC
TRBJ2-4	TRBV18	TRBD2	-	CASSPLGGIAKNIQYF	TGTGCCAGCTCACCACTGGGGGGGATAGCCAAAAACATTCAGTACTTC
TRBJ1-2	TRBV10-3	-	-	CAISDGQGGYGYTF	TGTGCCATCAGTGATGGGCAGGGAGGCTATGGCTACACCTTC
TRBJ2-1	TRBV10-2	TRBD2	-	CASSPSGGIDEQFF	TGCGCCAGCAGTCCCAGCGGGGGGATAGATGAGCAGTTCTTC
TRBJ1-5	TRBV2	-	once	CASSEGWGVNQPQHF	TGTGCCAGCAGTGAGGGATGGGGGGTCAATCAGCCCCAGCATTTT
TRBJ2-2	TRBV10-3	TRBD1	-	CAIRSGQGDTGELFF	TGTGCCATCCGCTCCGGACAGGGTGACACCGGGGAGCTGTTTTTT